This TCR beta chain was captured by sequencing in a study of OX40 agonist ivuxolimab in advanced cancers. This CDR3 has 16 amino acids. Germline CDR1 SGHKS, CDR2 YYEKEE (reference sequence). V lost 1 base and J 6 bases, leaving 19 bases between the germline ends. Profiled with immunoSEQ multiplex PCR; TCRdb holds only in-frame clones, not every one. Of about 84,000 clones listed, around nine tenths were seen once; the top ten hold roughly 0.4%. The TCR originated in an adult with an advanced solid tumor such as melanoma, head and neck, liver or kidney cancer. This specimen was CD4+ or CD8+ T cells sorted from blood, taken in a trial of the OX40 agonist ivuxolimab. The V call is TRBV5-5, the J call TRBJ1-1; no definite D call. The CDR3: CASSLLGSPGESEAFF. Here the CDR3 DNA reads TGTGCCAGCAGCTTGTTGGGGTCCCCAGGTGAATCTGAAGCTTTCTTT.